This TCR beta chain was recorded in a study of vaccination effects on CD4 cells after COVID-19. The CDR3 is made up of 10 amino acids. CDR1 and CDR2 from the germline V gene are GTSNPN and SVGIG (reference sequence). Trimming removed 7 bases from V and 3 bases from J, with 5 bases in between. After expansion with viral peptide pools in the ViraFEST assay, antigen-specific CD4+ T cells were sequenced. Following 10 days of culture, CD4+ T cells were isolated. Participants each got two BNT162b2 or mRNA-1273 vaccine doses. Assay used: immunoSEQ multiplex PCR; TCRdb lists only in-frame clones, some missing. The table shows tens of thousands of clones, with approximately 68% occurring only once. With respect to this clone: Antigen specificity is unknown.

This sequence joins TRBV30 and TRBJ2-3; no firm D call. This sequence was found in a human donor who received a COVID-19 vaccine. The specimen comprised CD4+ T cells from PBMCs cultured with SARS-CoV-2 spike peptides, sampled after COVID-19 vaccination. CDR3 bases: TGTGCCTCTTGGACAGATACGCAGTATTTT. Protein sequence: CASWTDTQYF. The full variable domain, in which reference TRBV30 and TRBJ2-3 provide the parts outside the CDR3, is SQTIHQWPATLVQPVGSPLSLECTVEGTSNPNLYWYRQAAGRGLQLLFYSVGIGQISSEVPQNLSASRPQDRQFILSSKKLLLSDSGFYLCASWTDTQYFGPGTRLTVL.